Below are 30 T cell receptor beta chains sequenced from a single sample in a study of cytomegalovirus exposure and HLA in healthy donors. The PCR ran on 60 Vbeta and 13 Jbeta primers. Assay used: immunoSEQ multiplex PCR; TCRdb lists only in-frame clones, some missing. Here the sample spans about 150,000 clones, 60% to 85% being singletons. The sample taken for sequencing was PBMCs. Receptors originate from a man aged 35 to 55 in good health and CMV-seropositive.

The chain recombines TRBV6-6 with TRBJ1-5; possibly TRBD1 for D (5 bases). The CDR3 is 13 amino acids. V dropped 5 bases and J dropped 7 bases, with 12 bases sitting between them. Germline CDR1 reads MNHNY; CDR2 reads SVGAGI (reference sequence). The DNA for the CDR3 is TGTGCCAGCAGTCAGGGTTGGGGCCAGCCCCAGCATTTT. This sequence encodes CASSQGWGQPQHF.

The chain recombines TRBV11-2 with TRBJ2-7; D perhaps matches TRBD1 (5 bases). The CDR3 is 13 amino acids. The V gene lost 5 bases and the J gene lost 3 bases, with 11 bases spanning the gap. Germline V gene sequence: CDR1 SGHAT, CDR2 FQNNGV. CDR3 loop: CASSPGHIYEQYF. The CDR3 DNA sequence: TGTGCCAGCAGCCCCGGACACATCTACGAGCAGTACTTC.

The V gene is TRBV18, the J gene TRBJ1-1; D uncertain. V gave up 8 bases and J gave up 0 bases, with 10 bases separating them. Germline CDR1 KGHSH, CDR2 LQKENI. The length of the CDR3 is 13 residues. The CDR3 sequence is CASQQRVNTEAFF. CDR3 nucleotides: TGTGCCAGCCAACAGCGGGTGAACACTGAAGCTTTCTTT.

In this sample, this clone turned up once. The gene calls are TRBV10-2 and TRBJ1-6, with D possibly TRBD1 on 6 matching bases. V lost 4 bases, J lost 10 bases, and 11 bases lay in between. CDR3 length: 13 amino acids. Germline CDR1 WSHSY, CDR2 SAAADI. The DNA of the CDR3 is TGCGCCAGCAGTGCCTCGGGGGGCTCACCCCTCCACTTT. Protein product: CASSASGGSPLHF.

The gene calls are TRBV28 and TRBJ1-2; D is ambiguous. Between the trimmed V and J ends, which lost 6 bases and 6 bases, there was a span of 8 bases. The V gene's germline CDR1 is MDHEN and CDR2 SYDVKM. The CDR3 runs 11 residues. The CDR3 DNA is TGTGCCAGCAGCGCCCCGGATGGCTACACCTTC. The encoded protein is CASSAPDGYTF.

The V gene is TRBV28, the J gene TRBJ2-1, with D possibly matching TRBD2 (5 bases). V was pared by 6 bases and J by 5 bases, with 11 bases between. CDR3 size: 13 residues. Per germline, CDR1 MDHEN and CDR2 SYDVKM. The CDR3 DNA follows: TGTGCCAGCAGCCCGGACTTTGACAATGAGCAGTTCTTC. Its translation: CASSPDFDNEQFF.

This clone appeared a few times. The chain carries TRBV7-2 and TRBJ2-5, with D possibly being TRBD2 (6 bases). The CDR3 totals 14 residues. The V end was cut by 3 bases, the J end by 2 bases, with 10 bases between. The germline V gene has CDR1 SGHTA and CDR2 FQGNSA. DNA for the CDR3: TGTGCCAGCAGCTTCGGAGGGCCGCAAGAGACCCAGTACTTC. Translating it yields CASSFGGPQETQYF.

The chain links TRBV10-3 to TRBJ2-1; perhaps TRBD2 as D (5 bases). Germline V gene data show CDR1 as ENHRY and CDR2 as SYGVKD. CDR3 length: 14 amino acids. V lost 0 bases and J lost 4, with 7 bases in between. The CDR3 protein is CAISESEGYNEQFF. CDR3 DNA sequence: TGTGCCATCAGTGAGTCTGAGGGTTACAATGAGCAGTTCTTC.

The rearrangement uses TRBV7-9 and TRBJ1-1; TRBD1 is a possible D gene (6 bases). CDR1 and CDR2 from the germline V gene are SEHNR and FQNEAQ (reference sequence). This CDR3 has 16 amino acids. Trimming removed 1 base from V and 1 base from J, with 13 bases in between. CDR3 amino acids: CASSLGPNRENTEAFF. CDR3 nucleotide sequence: TGTGCCAGCAGCTTAGGGCCCAACAGGGAGAACACTGAAGCTTTCTTT.

The chain joins TRBV5-6 to TRBJ2-5; 12 bases align to TRBD2. The CDR3 is made up of 15 amino acids. V shed 0 bases and J 10 bases; nucleotides not matched to a gene: 7. The germline V gene has CDR1 SGHDT and CDR2 YYEEEE. CDR3 sequence: CASSLVTSGRTNQYF. For the CDR3, the DNA is TGTGCCAGCAGCTTGGTAACTAGCGGGAGGACTAACCAGTACTTC.

The chain recombines TRBV6-7 with TRBJ1-3; unclear D gene. TRBV6-7 is known as an ORF, though its function is uncertain. Trimming shortened V by 5 bases and J by 4 bases, and 15 bases separated the two germline ends. This CDR3 is built from 15 residues. The CDR3 DNA reads TGTGCCAGCAGTGCACTAACGGTGCGGGGAAACACCATATATTTT. Amino acids: CASSALTVRGNTIYF.

J is TRBJ1-4 and V is TRBV21-1. TRBV21-1 has pseudogene status. This CDR3 comprises 17 residues. CDR3 coding DNA: TGTGCCAGCAGCAAACGAGGCACACCCAGCGGTAATGAAAAACTGTTTTTT. Translated: CASSKRGTPSGNEKLFF.

The J gene is TRBJ2-1, the V gene TRBV7-2; tentatively, D is TRBD2 (6 bases). CDR3 size: 15 residues. CDR1 is SGHTA, CDR2 FQGNSA, per germline. V lost 5 bases to trimming and J lost 2 bases, with 13 bases between them. CDR3 region: CASSPRENPYNEQFF. CDR3 sequence (DNA): TGTGCCAGCAGCCCCCGGGAGAACCCCTACAATGAGCAGTTCTTC.

This rearrangement joins TRBV5-5 to TRBJ2-2; TRBD2 aligns across 12 bases. This CDR3 is built from 15 residues. Germline CDR1 SGHKS, CDR2 YYEKEE (reference sequence). V was clipped by 5 bases and J by 5 bases; unmatched bases: 4. DNA of the CDR3: TGTGCCAGCAGGAATACTAGCGGGAGGACCGGGGAGCTGTTTTTT. Translating it yields CASRNTSGRTGELFF.

CDR3 in DNA: TGCGCCAGCAGCTTGGAGACTAGCGGGTTCTACGAGCAGTACTTC. Translated: CASSLETSGFYEQYF. This chain joins TRBV5-1 and TRBJ2-7; the match to TRBD2 covers 10 bases. The CDR3 has 15 residues. V lost 0 bases to trimming and J lost 3 bases; unmatched junction nucleotides: 3. Germline V gene lookup returns CDR1 SGHRS and CDR2 YFSETQ. The full variable domain, in which reference TRBV5-1 and TRBJ2-7 provide the parts outside the CDR3, is KAGVTQTPRYLIKTRGQQVTLSCSPISGHRSVSWYQQTPGQGLQFLFEYFSETQRNKGNFPGRFSGRQFSNSRSEMNVSTLELGDSALYLCASSLETSGFYEQYFGPGTRLTVT.

The chain combines TRBV7-9 with TRBJ1-1, with D maybe TRBD1 (6 bases). In germline, CDR1 is SEHNR, CDR2 FQNEAQ (reference sequence). The CDR3 is 13 residues long. Between the trimmed V and J ends, which lost 3 bases and 8 bases, there was a span of 13 bases. The CDR3 bases are TGTGCCAGCAGCTTGCAGGGGAGGGCCGAAGCTTTCTTT. As protein: CASSLQGRAEAFF.

The genes are TRBV18 and TRBJ2-3; the D is unclear. This CDR3 comprises 11 residues. Germline V CDR1 and CDR2: KGHSH, LQKENI. Trimming left V 8 bases short and J 5 bases short, with 8 bases between. This CDR3 reads CASPTGDTQYF. In DNA form, the CDR3 reads TGTGCCAGCCCAACGGGAGATACGCAGTATTTT.

The rearrangement links TRBV5-1 to TRBJ1-4; D gene ambiguous. Trimming removed 3 bases at V and 13 bases at J, with 16 bases between. Germline V lookup: CDR1 SGHRS, CDR2 YFSETQ. CDR3 size: 13 residues. CDR3 loop: CASSSTSSQRLFF. The DNA of the CDR3 is TGCGCCAGCAGCTCGACGTCGTCACAGAGACTGTTTTTT.

This chain joins TRBV5-1 and TRBJ1-2, with 9 bases identical to TRBD1. The V gene's germline CDR1 is SGHRS and CDR2 YFSETQ. V lost 4 bases, J lost 6 bases, and 4 bases stayed unmatched. The CDR3 length is 13 residues. The CDR3, as DNA: TGCGCCAGCAGCGTAGGACAGGGGAATGGCTACACCTTC. Encoded protein: CASSVGQGNGYTF.

This chain connects TRBV19 to TRBJ1-2; TRBD1 matches at 7 bases. Germline assignment: CDR1 LNHDA and CDR2 SQIVND (reference sequence). V lost 1 base, J lost 5 bases, and 10 bases stayed unmatched. The CDR3 loop spans 16 amino acids. The CDR3 protein is CASSIAYETGMYGYTF. The CDR3 region has the DNA TGTGCCAGTAGTATAGCATACGAGACAGGGATGTATGGCTACACCTTC.

The chain couples TRBV19 to TRBJ2-3; 7 nucleotides agree with TRBD1. The CDR3 sequence is 12 residues long. Germline CDR1 LNHDA, CDR2 SQIVND (reference sequence). V lost 5 bases and J lost 6; bases outside the gene matches: 2. The CDR3 loop is CASSATGDTQYF. CDR3 in DNA: TGTGCCAGTAGTGCGACAGGGGATACGCAGTATTTT.

The chain combines TRBV29-1 with TRBJ2-3; TRBD2 aligns across 9 bases. The CDR3 totals 13 residues. The junction had 3 bases not matched to a gene; V was cut back by 5 bases and J by 3 bases. The V gene's germline CDR1 is SQVTM and CDR2 ANQGSEA. The CDR3, as DNA: TGCAGCGTTCCGGGACTAGCAACAGATACGCAGTATTTT. This sequence encodes CSVPGLATDTQYF.

The chain recombines TRBV7-9 with TRBJ2-3; 9 positions agree with TRBD2. The V segment lost 7 bases and the J segment 6 bases; nucleotides outside the gene matches: 14. Per the germline V gene, CDR1 is SEHNR and CDR2 is FQNEAQ (reference sequence). The CDR3 runs 16 residues. In DNA form, the CDR3 reads TGTGCCAGCAACCTTAGCCCCTCGACTAGCGGCGATACGCAGTATTTT. This codes for CASNLSPSTSGDTQYF.

In DNA, the CDR3 is TGTGCCATCAGTGAGTCCCGACAGGGTGCCGGGACCCATCGTGGGATAGTCTACGAGCAGTACTTC. Translated, it gives CAISESRQGAGTHRGIVYEQYF. The gene calls are TRBV10-3 and TRBJ2-7, with 7 nucleotides matching TRBD1. Looked up from germline, CDR1 is ENHRY and CDR2 is SYGVKD. This CDR3 spans 22 amino acids. J lost 3 bases, V lost 0 bases, and 26 bases had no gene match.

This clone appeared a few times. V gene TRBV11-3 combines with J gene TRBJ2-3, with TRBD2 matching over 11 bases. The CDR3 extends over 17 amino acids. The germline CDR1 and CDR2 sequences are SGHNT and YENEEA. The V segment lost 1 base and the J segment 3 bases; nucleotides outside the gene matches: 6. Here the CDR3 reads CASSLGATSGGTDTQYF. The DNA for the CDR3 is TGTGCCAGCAGCTTAGGAGCCACTAGCGGGGGTACAGATACGCAGTATTTT.

This chain uses TRBV5-4 with TRBJ2-5, with TRBD2 as a possible D gene (5 bases). Germline loops: CDR1 SGHNT, CDR2 YYREEE (reference sequence). The CDR3 loop spans 14 amino acids. V was trimmed by 1 base and J by 2 bases, leaving 9 bases between them. The CDR3 nucleotides are TGTGCCAGCAGCTTGCTAGCAGCTCAAGAGACCCAGTACTTC. Encoded protein: CASSLLAAQETQYF.

This chain links TRBV12-5 with TRBJ1-3; D call uncertain. V dropped 6 bases and J dropped 9 bases, with 18 bases sitting between them. This CDR3 is 14 amino acids long. Per germline, CDR1 LGHNT and CDR2 FRNRAP. CDR3 protein: CASGPPAFPGTIYF. The CDR3, as DNA: TGTGCTAGTGGCCCACCGGCCTTCCCGGGCACCATATATTTT.

This rearrangement joins TRBV11-3 to TRBJ1-1; possibly TRBD1 for D (6 bases). Per the germline V gene, CDR1 is SGHNT and CDR2 is YENEEA. The CDR3 runs to 13 residues. Trimming left V 5 bases short and J 4 bases short, with 11 bases between. The CDR3 region is CASSLLGGTEAFF. CDR3 DNA: TGTGCCAGCAGCCTCCTAGGGGGCACTGAAGCTTTCTTT.

The chain uses TRBV27 and TRBJ2-1, with D possibly TRBD1 on 6 matching bases. Trimming took 6 bases from V and 3 from J, leaving 12 bases between them. The germline gives CDR1 MNHEY, CDR2 SMNVEV (reference sequence). This CDR3 spans 14 amino acids. CDR3 nucleotides: TGTGCCAGCAGACCAACGACAGGCTACAATGAGCAGTTCTTC. Translated, it gives CASRPTTGYNEQFF.

The rearrangement links TRBV7-2 to TRBJ1-2, with 7 bases fitting TRBD1. The trim removed 2 bases at V and 4 bases at J, leaving 7 bases unmatched. The CDR3 covers 15 residues. CDR1 SGHTA and CDR2 FQGNSA come from the germline V gene. In nucleotides, the CDR3 is TGTGCCAGCAGCTTATCAGGGGGTGATGGCTATGGCTACACCTTC. Translated, it gives CASSLSGGDGYGYTF.